This is a list of T cell receptor beta chains from one sample in a study of T cell changes during pregnancy in multiple sclerosis. Assay used: immunoSEQ multiplex PCR; TCRdb lists only in-frame clones, some missing. The table has around 61,000 clones, approximately 87% seen once. Source material: peripheral blood from another person, used as feeder cells. The receptors were gathered from a human donor whose cells served as feeder cells for cultures in a pregnancy study. The CDR3 runs from the conserved cysteine through the conserved F or W. D genes are given only for firm matches. Size is stated for part of the rows, as once, few or many counts, or as a class when the clone is expanded.

TRBJ1-4,.,16,TRBV6-1,.,TGTGCCAGCAGTGAAGCCAGGGATGCAACTAATGAAAAACTGTTTTTT,CASSEARDATNEKLFF
TRBJ1-1,TRBD1,16,TRBV5-4,.,TGTGCCAGCAGCAGGGCCTTGGGACAGTCCAACACTGAAGCTTTCTTT,CASSRALGQSNTEAFF
TRBJ2-3,TRBD2,15,TRBV30,.,TGTGCCCACAACCGAATTAGCGGGGGGCCAGATACGCAGTATTTT,CAHNRISGGPDTQYF
TRBJ1-1,.,14,TRBV5-1,.,TGCGCCAGCAGCTCCGGACAGATGAACACTGAAGCTTTCTTT,CASSSGQMNTEAFF
TRBJ1-5,.,14,TRBV28,.,TGTGCCAGCAACGCAGGGGAGGTCAATCAGCCCCAGCATTTT,CASNAGEVNQPQHF
TRBJ1-6,TRBD1,13,TRBV6-1,few,TGTGCCAGCAGGGAGACAGGGAGCTCACCCCTCCACTTT,CASRETGSSPLHF
TRBJ1-2,.,12,TRBV7-2,.,TGTGCCAGCAGCTTAGGGCCGGGGAGCTACACCTTC,CASSLGPGSYTF
TRBJ2-1,TRBD1,13,TRBV29-1,.,TGCAGCGTTGGGACAGGGGGCTACAATGAGCAGTTCTTC,CSVGTGGYNEQFF
TRBJ2-2,.,15,TRBV30,.,TGTGCCTGGAGTGGGGTGAAGGGTTGGACCGGGGAGCTGTTTTTT,CAWSGVKGWTGELFF
TRBJ1-5,.,12,TRBV2,.,TGTGCCAGCAGGAGGAGCAATCAGCCCCAGCATTTT,CASRRSNQPQHF
TRBJ2-3,.,14,TRBV11-2,.,TGTGCCAGCAGCTTAGATGGGAGCACAGATACGCAGTATTTT,CASSLDGSTDTQYF
TRBJ2-2,TRBD2,16,TRBV4-1,.,TGCGCCAGCAGCCTTATAGCGGGAGGTGACACCGGGGAGCTGTTTTTT,CASSLIAGGDTGELFF
TRBJ1-5,.,13,TRBV6-5,.,TGTGCCAGCAGCCTCAGTAGCAATCAGCCCCAGCATTTT,CASSLSSNQPQHF
TRBJ1-2,TRBD1,17,TRBV5-4,.,TGTGCCAGCAGCTTAGGGGGCCTACAACAAAACAACTATGGCTACACCTTC,CASSLGGLQQNNYGYTF
TRBJ1-5,.,13,TRBV5-1,once,TGCGCCAGCAGCGTCTCGCCGGGTCAGCCCCAGCATTTT,CASSVSPGQPQHF
TRBJ2-3,.,15,TRBV10-3,.,TGTGCCATCAGTGAGTCTACTCAGCAGGTAGATACGCAGTATTTT,CAISESTQQVDTQYF
TRBJ1-2,.,14,TRBV5-8,.,TGTGCCAGCAGCTTGGGGGCTACTAACTATGGCTACACCTTC,CASSLGATNYGYTF
TRBJ2-3,.,14,TRBV27,.,TGTGCCAGCAGTTTATCGGCCGGGGCAGATACGCAGTATTTT,CASSLSAGADTQYF
TRBJ1-4,TRBD1,17,TRBV4-1,.,TGCGCCAGCAGCCATCCACGACGGGACAGGGGTGGGGAAAAACTGTTTTTT,CASSHPRRDRGGEKLFF
TRBJ1-6,.,19,TRBV7-6,.,TGTGCCAGCAGCCACAACCCAATAGGAGACGTAAACTATAATTCACCCCTCCACTTT,CASSHNPIGDVNYNSPLHF
TRBJ1-2,.,11,TRBV5-4,once,TGTGCCAGCAGCTGGGTTGGGGGCTACACCTTC,CASSWVGGYTF
TRBJ1-1,.,13,TRBV27,once,TGTGCCAGCAGTTTAACACGGAGGACTGAAGCTTTCTTT,CASSLTRRTEAFF
TRBJ2-7,.,10,TRBV5-1,.,TGCGCCAGCAGCATCTACGAGCAGTACTTC,CASSIYEQYF
TRBJ2-1,TRBD1,15,TRBV11-2,.,TGTGCCAGCAGCTTAGTTGGGACAGGTTACAATGAGCAGTTCTTC,CASSLVGTGYNEQFF
TRBJ2-7,.,11,TRBV10-3,.,TGTGCCATCAGTGAAAACTACGAGCAGTACTTC,CAISENYEQYF
TRBJ1-6,TRBD1,15,TRBV7-3,.,TGTGCCAGCAGCGCCCCGGGACAGGTAAATTCACCCCTCCACTTT,CASSAPGQVNSPLHF
TRBJ2-5,TRBD2,15,TRBV12-5,.,TGTGCTAGTGGACTCGGACTAGCGGTTGGGGAGACCCAGTACTTC,CASGLGLAVGETQYF
TRBJ2-1,.,15,TRBV7-2,.,TGTGCCAGCAGCTTAGGGTCCCAGGGTTTTACGGATCGGTTCTTC,CASSLGSQGFTDRFF
TRBJ2-7,.,15,TRBV5-1,few,TGCGCCAGCAGCTTGGGAGTCGGCTTCCCCTACGAGCAGTACTTC,CASSLGVGFPYEQYF
TRBJ1-1,.,15,TRBV9,.,TGTGCCAGCAGCGAGGGGAAGGGGAGGTCGACTGAAGCTTTCTTT,CASSEGKGRSTEAFF
TRBJ2-3,TRBD2,14,TRBV7-2,.,TGTGCCAGCAGCTTGAGGGACTACACAGATACGCAGTATTTT,CASSLRDYTDTQYF
TRBJ2-1,.,13,TRBV29-1,.,TGCAGCGGGGGGGGCGGACAGTCCAATGAGCAGTTCTTC,CSGGGGQSNEQFF
TRBJ2-2,.,19,TRBV21-1,.,TGTGCCAGCAGCAAAGCGCTACGCCCTCTGGGCCGAGGCACCGGGGAGCTGTTTTTT,CASSKALRPLGRGTGELFF
TRBJ1-1,.,11,TRBV28,.,TGTGCCAGCAGTTTAAGGGGCCGAGCTTTCTTT,CASSLRGRAFF
TRBJ2-5,.,13,TRBV27,.,TGTGCCAGCATGGGGCCTACAGGCGTGACCCAGTACTTC,CASMGPTGVTQYF
TRBJ2-7,TRBD1,14,TRBV27,.,TGTGCCAGCAGTCGTACCGGGACAGGGTACGAGCAGTACTTC,CASSRTGTGYEQYF
TRBJ2-5,.,16,TRBV7-9,.,TGTGCCAGCAGCTTAGCGTTACGGGACCGCCAAGAGACCCAGTACTTC,CASSLALRDRQETQYF
TRBJ2-5,TRBD1,14,TRBV5-1,.,TGCGCCAGCAGCTTAACCGACAGGGGAGAGACCCAGTACTTC,CASSLTDRGETQYF
TRBJ2-3,.,13,TRBV7-9,once,TGTGCCAGCAGCCCTGGGGGCACAGATACGCAGTATTTT,CASSPGGTDTQYF
TRBJ2-5,.,14,TRBV7-9,few,TGTGCCAGCAGCTCAATGACAGCCCAAGAGACCCAGTACTTC,CASSSMTAQETQYF
TRBJ2-1,.,11,TRBV2,.,TGTGCCAGCTCAACCTACAATGAGCAGTTCTTC,CASSTYNEQFF
TRBJ2-5,TRBD1,16,TRBV7-9,.,TGTGCCAGCAGCTCACACGACAGGGAAAGGAGGAAGACCCAGTACTTC,CASSSHDRERRKTQYF
TRBJ2-1,.,14,TRBV4-3,.,TGCGCCAGCAGCCAAGGAAATGCCCTGAATGAGCAGTTCTTC,CASSQGNALNEQFF
TRBJ2-5,.,15,TRBV7-2,.,TGTGCCAGCAGCCCGCGACTAGTCTTACAAGAGACCCAGTACTTC,CASSPRLVLQETQYF
TRBJ2-7,.,15,TRBV7-2,.,TGTGCCAGCAGCTCGCCGGGACGGAGCTCCTACGAGCAGTACTTC,CASSSPGRSSYEQYF
TRBJ2-2,.,14,TRBV28,.,TGTGCCAGCAGTTTAACAGTGGACACCGGGGAGCTGTTTTTT,CASSLTVDTGELFF
TRBJ1-1,.,15,TRBV10-2,.,TGCGCCAGCAGTGACGGGGCCACGGGGTACACTGAAGCTTTCTTT,CASSDGATGYTEAFF
TRBJ1-2,.,14,TRBV2,.,TGTGCCAGCAGTGTCTGGCAGGGCCACTATGGCTACACCTTC,CASSVWQGHYGYTF
TRBJ1-3,.,11,TRBV28,.,TGTGCCACCACAGGGAGAAACACCATATATTTT,CATTGRNTIYF
TRBJ1-5,.,15,TRBV7-2,.,TGTGCCAGCAGCTTAGAGGGCTCCAGCAATCAGCCCCAGCATTTT,CASSLEGSSNQPQHF
TRBJ2-5,TRBD1,15,TRBV5-1,.,TGCGCCAGCAGCATAGGGACAGCCGACCCAGAGACCCAGTACTTC,CASSIGTADPETQYF
TRBJ1-1,.,13,TRBV27,once,TGTGCCAGCAGTTTCTTTCCGGGGACTGAAGCTTTCTTT,CASSFFPGTEAFF
TRBJ2-6,.,11,TRBV7-9,.,TGTGCCGGCCGGACAGAGGGGGTCCTGACTTTC,CAGRTEGVLTF
TRBJ1-1,.,15,TRBV28,.,TGTGCCAGCAGTCCATCAGGGGAGATGAACACTGAAGCTTTCTTT,CASSPSGEMNTEAFF
TRBJ1-5,.,13,TRBV6-5,.,TGTGCCAGCAGTCCCACAGGGACCCAGCCCCAGCATTTT,CASSPTGTQPQHF
TRBJ1-2,.,16,TRBV25-1,.,TGTGCCAGCAGTGAATGGTGGGCCCTTCAAGCGCGGGGCTACACCTTC,CASSEWWALQARGYTF
TRBJ2-7,TRBD2,16,TRBV7-2,.,TGTGCCAGCAGCCGTCCGGAGGGGAGGGACTCCTACGAGCAGTACTTC,CASSRPEGRDSYEQYF
TRBJ2-7,.,13,TRBV4-3,.,TGCGCCAGCAGCCAAGACAGGGGCTACGAGCAGTACTTC,CASSQDRGYEQYF